This TCR beta chain was observed in a study of T-cell memory formation after mild COVID-19. As to this clonotype: Its specificity is unknown.

One entry per CDR3 protein results from TCRdb running MiXCR on the 5' RACE reads. Altogether around 310,000 distinct CDR3 sequences are present, 15% being singletons, with the ten largest covering about a fifth. V was clipped by 5 bases and J by 1 base, with 18 bases between them. The length of the CDR3 is 17 residues. Germline CDR1 LNHDA, CDR2 SQIVND (reference sequence). Study-wide findings and caveats: Contracting clones from day 15 to 85 showed balanced CD4/CD8; later expanders favored CD4+.

This sequence originates from a man aged 18 to 29 who had mild COVID-19 (a few samples of this study predate the infection). Cell type and time point are not known. Sequencing was done on a sample of PBMCs or a T cell subset sorted from them (not recorded which). The gene calls are TRBV19 and TRBJ1-5; possible D gene TRBD1, 5 bases. CDR3 loop: CASSQDTPRRSNQPQHF. As DNA, the CDR3 is TGTGCCAGTAGTCAGGACACGCCCCGGAGGAGCAATCAGCCCCAGCATTTT.